This passage covers 31 T cell receptor beta chains from one sample sequenced in a study of response to subunit inactivated influenza vaccine. TCRdb processed the RT-PCR reads anew with MiXCR; each CDR3 protein has one entry. The sample records more than 400,000 distinct CDR3 sequences, 9.5% to 12% being singletons. Sequenced here: PBMCs from blood, sampled roughly 45 days after vaccination. The receptor source for this set is a middle-aged man who received an inactivated influenza vaccine.

The chain combines TRBV6-5 with TRBJ2-7; the D gene is possibly TRBD2 (6 bases). This CDR3 has 17 residues. Germline V lookup: CDR1 MNHEY, CDR2 SVGAGI. V was clipped by 0 bases and J by 1 base, with 16 bases between them. The CDR3 region is CASSYSRVSSGSYEQYF. CDR3 in DNA: TGTGCCAGCAGTTACTCGAGGGTATCGAGCGGGTCCTACGAGCAGTACTTC.

This chain connects TRBV7-9 to TRBJ2-1, with 9 bases lining up with TRBD2. CDR3 length: 14 residues. From germline, CDR1 is SEHNR and CDR2 FQNEAQ (reference sequence). Losses at the gene ends were 5 bases for V and 4 bases for J; bases not matched to a gene: 3. The CDR3 sequence: CASSVSGGYNEQFF. Written as DNA, the CDR3 is TGTGCCAGCAGCGTGAGCGGGGGGTACAATGAGCAGTTCTTC.

This clonotype has at least ten counts. The CDR3 region is CASSGAGNPDTQYF. In DNA, the CDR3 is TGTGCCAGCAGCGGGGCGGGGAACCCAGATACGCAGTATTTT. The chain is built from TRBV4-2 and TRBJ2-3; D is possibly TRBD2 (6 bases). V lost 5 bases and J 4 bases, leaving 13 bases between the germline ends. Germline assignment: CDR1 LGHNA and CDR2 YNFKEQ. CDR3 length equals 14 residues.

V and J are TRBV6-1 and TRBJ2-2, with 8 bases that match TRBD2. V gave up 7 bases and J gave up 4 bases; unmatched junction bases: 8. This CDR3 contains 15 residues. Germline CDR1 and CDR2: MNHNS and SASEGT. This CDR3 reads CASKSGGQGTGELFF. Written as DNA, the CDR3 is TGTGCCAGCAAGAGCGGGGGCCAAGGCACCGGGGAGCTGTTTTTT.

This chain connects TRBV7-9 to TRBJ1-4; the match to TRBD1 covers 9 bases. Germline V gene data show CDR1 as SEHNR and CDR2 as FQNEAQ (reference sequence). The CDR3 covers 16 residues. The junction had 7 bases not matched to a gene; V was cut back by 5 bases and J by 3 bases. CDR3 nucleotides: TGTGCCAGCAGCCTACAGGGGGCCGGGTCTAATGAAAAACTGTTTTTT. Protein sequence: CASSLQGAGSNEKLFF. Full variable domain (outside the CDR3, taken from reference TRBV7-9 and TRBJ1-4): DTGVSQNPRHKITKRGQNVTFRCDPISEHNRLYWYRQTLGQGPEFLTYFQNEAQLEKSRLLSDRFSAERPKGSFSTLEIQRTEQGDSAMYLCASSLQGAGSNEKLFFGSGTQLSVL.

The CDR3: CATSGRGRNYRTDTQYF. As DNA, the CDR3 is TGTGCCACCAGTGGGCGCGGGAGGAACTATCGGACAGATACGCAGTATTTT. V usage is TRBV24-1 and J usage is TRBJ2-3; TRBD2 aligns across 8 bases. The CDR3 totals 17 residues. The germline CDR1 and CDR2 sequences are KGHDR and SFDVKD. The V segment lost 5 bases and the J segment 3 bases; nucleotides outside the gene matches: 12.

This chain connects TRBV7-2 to TRBJ2-5, with D perhaps matching TRBD2 (5 bases). The V and J ends lost 5 bases and 7 bases respectively, with 14 bases between them. The germline V gene encodes CDR1 SGHTA and CDR2 FQGNSA. The CDR3 runs 13 residues. The CDR3 reads CASSRDHAWTQYF. The DNA of the CDR3 is TGTGCCAGCAGCCGGGATCACGCTTGGACCCAGTACTTC.

Only a few counts were recorded for this clonotype. The genes are TRBV7-2 and TRBJ2-1; 9 bases align to TRBD2. V was clipped by 5 bases and J by 4 bases; unmatched bases: 9. Per the germline V gene, CDR1 is SGHTA and CDR2 is FQGNSA. The CDR3 has 16 amino acids. The CDR3 is CASSPALAGAYNEQFF. The DNA for the CDR3 is TGTGCCAGCAGCCCCGCGTTAGCGGGAGCTTACAATGAGCAGTTCTTC.

V is TRBV7-2 and J is TRBJ1-5; D gene uncertain. The CDR3 runs to 16 residues. Germline-derived CDR1 and CDR2 are SGHTA and FQGNSA. V was clipped by 0 bases and J by 2 bases, with 11 bases between them. The chain's CDR3 is CASSLAEGRGNQPQHF. The DNA for the CDR3 is TGTGCCAGCAGCTTAGCCGAAGGGCGGGGCAATCAGCCCCAGCATTTT.

In this sample, this clonotype turned up a few times. V gene TRBV7-2 combines with J gene TRBJ2-2; D uncertain. Germline values: CDR1 SGHTA, CDR2 FQGNSA. The CDR3 runs to 16 residues. Trimming shortened V by 5 bases and J by 1 base, and 14 bases separated the two germline ends. Here the CDR3 reads CASSLPAHQNTGELFF. The CDR3 DNA sequence: TGTGCCAGCAGCCTACCTGCACACCAGAACACCGGGGAGCTGTTTTTT.

The rearrangement joins TRBV7-9 to TRBJ1-6, with TRBD1 identical over 10 bases. Germline CDR1 reads SEHNR; CDR2 reads FQNEAQ (reference sequence). V lost 4 bases, J lost 7 bases, and 4 bases stayed unmatched. The CDR3 covers 15 residues. CDR3 coding DNA: TGTGCCAGCAGCTCAACGACAGGGGGCAATTCACCCCTCCACTTT. As protein: CASSSTTGGNSPLHF.

The chain links TRBV7-9 to TRBJ2-1; D is unclear. Germline-derived CDR1 and CDR2 are SEHNR and FQNEAQ (reference sequence). V was cut by 3 bases and J by 8 bases, with 17 bases left in between. CDR3 length equals 15 residues. The CDR3 sequence is CASSFRTSHPHEQFF. The CDR3 DNA reads TGTGCCAGCAGCTTTCGTACATCTCATCCTCATGAGCAGTTCTTC.

This clonotype was counted a few times. The CDR3 DNA follows: TGCAGTGCCGGGCCGTCCGGGGTATGGAGCAATCAGCCCCAGCATTTT. Translating gives CSAGPSGVWSNQPQHF. The chain joins TRBV20-1 to TRBJ1-5; D call uncertain. This CDR3 has 16 residues. Trimming pared 6 bases from V and 1 base from J, leaving 19 bases between. Germline values: CDR1 DFQATT, CDR2 SNEGSKA (reference sequence).

Ten or more counts support this clonotype. This rearrangement joins TRBV27 to TRBJ2-3, with 10 positions matching TRBD2. V dropped 7 bases and J dropped 2; count of bases not matched to a gene: 3. The CDR3 is made up of 14 amino acids. Germline V lookup: CDR1 MNHEY, CDR2 SMNVEV (reference sequence). The CDR3: CASKRGGLTDTQYF. CDR3 DNA sequence: TGTGCCAGCAAGCGGGGGGGCCTCACAGATACGCAGTATTTT.

This clonotype was counted at least ten times. The rearrangement links TRBV9 to TRBJ1-3, with D possibly matching TRBD1 (5 bases). In germline, CDR1 is SGDLS, CDR2 YYNGEE. V was shortened by 8 bases and J by 0 bases, with 12 bases between the two germline ends. The CDR3 extends over 14 amino acids. The CDR3 sequence is CASNTGASGNTIYF. For the CDR3, the DNA is TGTGCCAGTAATACAGGAGCCTCTGGAAACACCATATATTTT.

This sequence joins TRBV11-1 and TRBJ2-5; D is unresolved. The CDR3 has 14 residues. Trimming left V 5 bases short and J 3 bases short, with 13 bases between. Germline CDR1 SGHAT, CDR2 FQDESV (reference sequence). In nucleotides, the CDR3 is TGTGCCAGCAGCCCAAGCTATTCGGAAGAGACCCAGTACTTC. Its protein product is CASSPSYSEETQYF.

In this sample, this clonotype turned up many times. The V call is TRBV27, the J call TRBJ2-1; 7 nucleotides align to TRBD2. Germline V gene sequence: CDR1 MNHEY, CDR2 SMNVEV (reference sequence). The CDR3 consists of 16 residues. V shed 8 bases and J 0 bases; nucleotides not matched to a gene: 10. The CDR3 nucleotides read TGTGCCAGCCTGAATTTAGCGGGCAGCTCCTACAATGAGCAGTTCTTC. It codes for CASLNLAGSSYNEQFF.

This clonotype was counted at least ten times. V is TRBV20-1 and J is TRBJ1-1; D gene uncertain. The CDR3 is 12 residues long. Germline CDR1 reads DFQATT; CDR2 reads SNEGSKA (reference sequence). V lost 8 bases and J lost 3, with 13 bases in between. CDR3 loop: CSLDLLDTEAFF. The CDR3 DNA reads TGCAGTTTAGACCTCCTCGACACTGAAGCTTTCTTT.

A word on this clonotype: This may be a read error, as it is one base from a much larger clone. The gene calls are TRBV4-3 and TRBJ2-7; D might be TRBD2 (6 bases). This CDR3 comprises 15 residues. CDR1 is LGHNA, CDR2 YSLEER, per germline. Here the CDR3 DNA reads TGCGCCAGCAGCCAAGGACTAGTGGGCTCCTACGAGCAGAACTTC. Its protein product is CASSQGLVGSYEQNF.

The table lists this clonotype with a few counts. This chain links TRBV12-3 or TRBV12-4 with TRBJ2-1, with D perhaps TRBD2 (6 bases). The CDR3 has 11 residues. V lost 8 bases and J 9 bases, leaving 11 bases between the germline ends. CDR3 nucleotide sequence: TGTGCCAGCTGCGGGGAGAGTGAGCAGTTCTTC. It yields the protein CASCGESEQFF.

The chain recombines TRBV28 with TRBJ2-5; 8 bases map to TRBD2. J lost 5 bases, V lost 4 bases, and 9 bases had no gene match. The CDR3 has 15 amino acids. From germline, CDR1 is MDHEN and CDR2 SYDVKM. CDR3 nucleotide sequence: TGTGCCAGCAGTTCTGGGGCTAGCGGGTTGGAGACCCAGTACTTC. Protein sequence: CASSSGASGLETQYF. Using reference TRBV28 and TRBJ2-5 for the parts outside the CDR3, the full variable domain is DVKVTQSSRYLVKRTGEKVFLECVQDMDHENMFWYRQDPGLGLRLIYFSYDVKMKEKGDIPEGYSVSREKKERFSLILESASTNQTSMYLCASSSGASGLETQYFGPGTRLLVL.

V usage is TRBV13 and J usage is TRBJ2-7; 10 bases are a match to TRBD2. V was clipped by 5 bases and J by 6 bases; unmatched bases: 4. The CDR3 is 13 residues long. The germline gives CDR1 PRHDT, CDR2 FYEKMQ (reference sequence). The CDR3 region is CASSVAGGREQYF. CDR3 nucleotide sequence: TGTGCCAGCAGCGTAGCGGGAGGTCGCGAGCAGTACTTC.

The V and J genes are TRBV5-1 and TRBJ1-6, with 8 bases that match TRBD1. Unmatched junction bases numbered 2, after V lost 0 bases and J lost 9 bases. CDR3 size: 14 residues. The germline V gene has CDR1 SGHRS and CDR2 YFSETQ. The chain's CDR3 is CASSLAGTGSPLHF. The CDR3 DNA sequence: TGCGCCAGCAGCTTGGCCGGGACAGGTTCACCCCTCCACTTT. The full variable domain, with the rest looked up from reference TRBV5-1 and TRBJ1-6, is KAGVTQTPRYLIKTRGQQVTLSCSPISGHRSVSWYQQTPGQGLQFLFEYFSETQRNKGNFPGRFSGRQFSNSRSEMNVSTLELGDSALYLCASSLAGTGSPLHFGNGTRLTVT.

The chain employs TRBV4-3 and TRBJ2-7; possibly TRBD1 for D (6 bases). The V end was cut by 1 base, the J end by 4 bases, with 14 bases between. There are 15 residues in the CDR3. Looked up from germline, CDR1 is LGHNA and CDR2 is YSLEER. CDR3 in amino acids: CASSQGYRVGYEQYF. CDR3 nucleotides: TGCGCCAGCAGCCAAGGCTACAGGGTTGGTTACGAGCAGTACTTC.

This clonotype was seen a single time. It may be a read error: a sequence one base away is much more abundant. J is TRBJ2-7 and V is TRBV20-1; no definite D call. Trimming left V 5 bases short and J 1 base short, with 9 bases between. The CDR3 has 12 residues. Looked up from germline, CDR1 is DFQATT and CDR2 is SNEGSKA (reference sequence). CDR3 nucleotide sequence: TGCAGTGCTTGGAACAGATCCTACGAGCAGTACTTC. It is translated as CSAWNRSYEQYF.

This clonotype was picked up many times. The chain links TRBV12-3 or TRBV12-4 to TRBJ1-5; D uncertain. V lost 8 bases to trimming and J lost 3 bases, with 17 bases between them. This CDR3 region has 15 residues. The chain's CDR3 is CASSQELGNNQPQHF. CDR3 sequence (DNA): TGTGCCAGCTCCCAAGAGTTGGGTAACAATCAGCCCCAGCATTTT.

A single count supports this clonotype. The chain joins TRBV15 to TRBJ2-1; 10 bases line up with TRBD1. With 0 bases clipped from V and 4 bases from J, the junction kept 9 bases outside the gene matches. Germline V gene data show CDR1 as LNHNV and CDR2 as YYDKDF (reference sequence). The CDR3 has 18 residues. Written as DNA, the CDR3 is TGTGCCACCAGCAGAGATGAGTCAGGGACAGGGGATTACAATGAGCAGTTCTTC. This gives the protein CATSRDESGTGDYNEQFF.

Notes on this clonotype: One end of the junction fails to match germline, which may point to a read error. CDR3 amino acids: CAISISGRTYNEQFF. For the CDR3, the DNA is TGTGCCATCAGCATAAGCGGGAGAACCTACAATGAGCAGTTCTTC. V and J are TRBV7-2 and TRBJ2-1; 8 nucleotides align to TRBD2. Germline CDR1 and CDR2: SGHTA and FQGNSA. The CDR3 has 15 amino acids. Looking up the rest from reference TRBV7-2 and TRBJ2-1 gives the full variable domain: GAGVSQSPSNKVTEKGKDVELRCDPISGHTALYWYRQSLGQGLEFLIYFQGNSAPDKSGLPSDRFSAERTGGSVSTLTIQRTQQEDSAVYLCAISISGRTYNEQFFGPGTRLTVL.

Many counts were recorded for this clonotype. CDR3 DNA: TGTGCCAGCAGGCGGCTAGCGGGTGGAGAGACCCAGTACTTC. Translation gives CASRRLAGGETQYF. The chain is built from TRBV6-1 and TRBJ2-5; the match to TRBD2 covers 8 bases. This CDR3 has 14 amino acids. Germline V gene sequence: CDR1 MNHNS, CDR2 SASEGT. After removal of 6 bases from V and 4 bases from J, the junction contained 7 bases not matched to a gene.

The chain carries TRBV20-1 and TRBJ2-1, with D unclear. V gave up 2 bases and J gave up 5 bases, with 10 bases separating them. This CDR3 spans 13 amino acids. Germline values: CDR1 DFQATT, CDR2 SNEGSKA (reference sequence). The CDR3 bases are TGCAGTGCTAGACCCGGACGGCACAATGAGCAGTTCTTC. It codes for CSARPGRHNEQFF.

This clonotype occurred a few times. The chain carries TRBV6-1 and TRBJ2-3; no clear D. V shed 6 bases and J shed 4 bases, with 8 bases lying between them. This CDR3 spans 12 amino acids. CDR1 MNHNS and CDR2 SASEGT come from the germline V gene. DNA of the CDR3: TGTGCCAGCAGGGATCTTGCAGATACGCAGTATTTT. This codes for CASRDLADTQYF.